This TCR beta chain is drawn from a study of graft-versus-host responses after intestinal transplantation. Study-wide context: As for transplant type, recipients had multivisceral, liver-intestinal, or isolated intestinal grafts. Study-wide results and limits: Marrow from the recipient contained GvH clones, some of which had appeared first in ileum or blood.

Produced via immunoSEQ multiplex PCR; TCRdb's table is partial and in-frame only. The repertoire consists of some 95,000 clones, with over 75% occurring once and the leading ten covering under 0.55%. CDR1 LGHNA and CDR2 YSLEER come from the germline V gene. V lost 0 bases and J 2 bases, leaving 5 bases between the germline ends. CDR3 length equals 13 residues. As concerns this clone: Its antigen is not identified.

This specimen was unstimulated CD8+ T cells sorted from spleen or lymph node cells, taken before intestinal transplant. This chain connects TRBV4-3 to TRBJ2-7; no reliable D call. This receptor was identified in a human donor who received an intestinal transplant. The CDR3 coding sequence is TGCGCCAGCAGCCAAGAACAGACCTACGAGCAGTACTTC. Protein sequence: CASSQEQTYEQYF.